Listed below are T cell receptor beta chains from one sample, sequenced in a study of T-cell reconstitution after alpha-beta-depleted transplantation in children. One entry per CDR3 protein results from TCRdb running MiXCR on the PCR reads. The sample shows hundreds of thousands of distinct CDR3 sequences, 10% to 15% of them seen only once. The sample here was PBMCs, mostly from graft donor cells, taken 360 days after TCRalphabeta/CD19-depleted stem cell transplant. The receptors here all came from a male patient younger than 18 who had a stem cell transplant for acute myeloid leukemia, so the T cells may come from the graft donor. Both conserved end residues are part of each CDR3. Fields, in order: clone size, J gene, D gene, V gene, CDR3 protein. A D gene is named only where the DNA matches it firmly. Only part of the rows carry a size: once, few, many, or a class if the clone is expanded.

>NA|TRBJ2-7|NA|TRBV7-2
CASSLVPTGEQYF
>few|TRBJ2-7|NA|TRBV28
CASRDRDGYYEQYF
>NA|TRBJ2-7|TRBD2|TRBV2
CASVLSSGAYEQYF
>NA|TRBJ2-3|TRBD1|TRBV10-2
CASGRGQGTDTQYF
>few|TRBJ2-7|NA|TRBV2
CASRHGRLYEQYF
>NA|TRBJ2-2|TRBD2|TRBV11-2
CASSPRASGSIPTGELFF
>NA|TRBJ2-5|NA|TRBV18
CASSPKSRSGVVETQYF
>few|TRBJ2-5|NA|TRBV20-1
CSARAPRATQTQYF
>NA|TRBJ2-6|NA|TRBV7-2
CASSLVAGSGANVLTF
>few|TRBJ2-1|TRBD2|TRBV12-3/TRBV12-4
CASSAVGLALGNEQFF
>NA|TRBJ2-2|NA|TRBV30
CAWSGFVSEYTGELFF
>many|TRBJ2-1|NA|TRBV29-1
CSVALIVGNNEQFF
>many|TRBJ2-7|NA|TRBV4-3
CASSRGEAYEQYF
>NA|TRBJ2-7|NA|TRBV25-1
CASSEAGSHEQYF
>few|TRBJ2-1|NA|TRBV12-3/TRBV12-4
CASIQRGVQYNEQFF
>many|TRBJ2-3|NA|TRBV7-2
CASSLDGDTQYF
>many|TRBJ2-2|NA|TRBV25-1
CASRLGTGELFF
>NA|TRBJ1-5|NA|TRBV4-2
CASSQEGGSNQPQHF
>few|TRBJ2-7|TRBD1|TRBV2
CASSATGGDLYEQYF
>many|TRBJ2-7|NA|TRBV29-1
CSVGHHYEQYF
>many|TRBJ2-2|NA|TRBV28
CASSGYPGLGIFDTGELFF
>NA|TRBJ2-3|TRBD2|TRBV5-1
CASSAGTSGTDTQYF
>NA|TRBJ2-5|NA|TRBV20-1
CSAIDRLQETQYF
>few|TRBJ2-3|NA|TRBV12-3/TRBV12-4
CASSPPAPHDTQYF
>few|TRBJ2-7|NA|TRBV7-2
CASSQDPPYEQYF
>few|TRBJ2-4|NA|TRBV12-3/TRBV12-4
CASQGGGIQYF
>NA|TRBJ1-2|NA|TRBV3-1
CASSQGTYLNYGYTF
>many|TRBJ2-1|NA|TRBV27
CASSSQVQSSYNEQFF
>few|TRBJ2-1|NA|TRBV3-1
CASSHFRDSSYNEQFF
>few|TRBJ2-7|NA|TRBV6-2/TRBV6-3
CASSYSIGYEQYF
>many|TRBJ2-5|TRBD2|TRBV4-3
CASSQGLAVQETQYF
>few|TRBJ2-7|NA|TRBV27
CASIFRASGPYEQYF
>few|TRBJ2-7|TRBD1|TRBV29-1
CSVEGLARGLGEQYF
>NA|TRBJ2-7|TRBD1|TRBV4-1
CASSRQWDSSYEQYF
>many|TRBJ2-1|NA|TRBV12-3/TRBV12-4
CASSWTANEQFF
>few|TRBJ2-1|NA|TRBV4-2
CASSQTYRNNEQFF
>NA|TRBJ2-1|TRBD2|TRBV30
CAWSTRLAYNEQFF